This T cell receptor (beta chain) was found in a study of regulatory T cells in long-lasting Graves disease. This CDR3 spans 17 amino acids. CDR1 and CDR2 from the germline V gene are SGHAT and FQNNGV. To make TCR beta libraries, researchers used iRepertoire HTBI primers and Arm-PCR of CDR3 regions. Original methodology: The identification of about 68 TRBV and around 15 TRBJ segments was made across samples. One entry per CDR3 protein results from TCRdb running MiXCR on the multiplex PCR reads. The V and J calls here are based on TCRdb, not the publication. The sample includes some 240,000 distinct CDR3 sequences, around 20% of them seen just once. Time point here: newly diagnosed GD, antithyroid drugs for less than 3 months. PBMC-extracted RNA yielded the TCR library. In this cohort, patients came from an endocrinology department located in Xi'an, China. This clonotype was counted ten times or more. The junction shows a germline mismatch at one end, possibly a read error.

These same records also appear under a second study, on T cells in Graves' hyperthyroidism and ophthalmopathy. From that paper: Initially, a first-round RT-PCR of the TCR CDR3 employed the HTBI primer set.

Sequenced here: peripheral blood mononuclear cells (PBMCs), sampled at new diagnosis, from a patient treated with antithyroid drugs. This TCR came from a woman aged 30 to 39 with Graves disease. The genes are TRBV11-2 and TRBJ1-6, with TRBD1 as a possible D gene (6 bases). The CDR3 DNA reads TGCGCCAGCAGCCAAGACGCACAGGGTGCGAATAATTCACCCCTCCACTTT. It translates to CASSQDAQGANNSPLHF.